This section outlines one T cell receptor (beta chain) sequence together with its context. The antigen is undetermined. The CDR3 sequence is 18 residues long. The ends were cut back, 4 bases at V and 0 bases at J, with 20 bases in the middle. The V gene's germline CDR1 is SGHRS and CDR2 YFSETQ. This sample's TCRbeta library carried unique molecular identifier barcodes. TCRdb used MiXCR to reprocess the PCR reads, holding one entry per CDR3 protein. The sample lists about 870,000 distinct CDR3 sequences, 15% to 20% occurring once. This sample was taken from a study of T-cell reconstitution after alpha-beta-depleted transplantation in children. Study conclusions and caveats: The study reportedly traced alpha-beta T cells about two months after transplant to several hundred expanded graft clones. From surviving recipient T cells and thymic progenitors came the high day-60 TCRbeta diversity observed in some patients. Hyperexpanded clones declined; after one year, newly produced T cells mostly supplied diversity.

The chain combines TRBV5-1 with TRBJ2-1, with D tentatively TRBD2 (6 bases). This specimen was PBMCs, mostly from graft donor cells, taken 360 days after TCRalphabeta/CD19-depleted stem cell transplant. The TCR originated in a male patient under 18 who had a stem cell transplant for acute lymphoblastic leukemia, so the T cells may come from the graft donor. Written as DNA, the CDR3 is TGCGCCAGCAGCCCTGGACCCGAGACTAGATACTCCTACAATGAGCAGTTCTTC. This gives the protein CASSPGPETRYSYNEQFF.